The rows below give T cell receptor beta chains drawn from one sample of a study of T-cell memory formation after mild COVID-19. TCRdb fed the 5' RACE reads into MiXCR, producing one record per CDR3 protein. The table shows approximately 410,000 distinct CDR3 sequences, with 20% to 30% occurring only once. What was sequenced was PBMCs or a T cell subset sorted from them (not recorded which). The source of these receptors is an adult woman who had mild COVID-19 (a few samples of this study predate the infection). Cell type and time point are not known. CDR3s include the opening cysteine and the closing phenylalanine or tryptophan. The order of the fields is V gene, CDR3 length, J gene, D gene, clone size, CDR3 protein, CDR3 DNA. D genes are given only for firm matches. Rows may omit the clone size; those that give it use once, few, many or a size class.

>TRBV7-4|18|TRBJ2-5|TRBD2|.
CASTVDELAGALQETQYF
TGTGCCAGCACCGTCGACGAACTAGCGGGAGCCCTCCAAGAGACCCAGTACTTC
>TRBV2|17|TRBJ2-7|TRBD2|.
CASSDLITSGSWYEQYF
TGTGCCAGCAGTGACCTCATAACTAGCGGGAGTTGGTACGAGCAGTACTTC
>TRBV6-2/TRBV6-3|16|TRBJ2-1|TRBD2|few
CASSYLGLAGVHEQFF
TGTGCCAGCAGTTACTTAGGACTAGCGGGAGTGCATGAGCAGTTCTTC
>TRBV7-3|12|TRBJ2-2|.|many
CASSSDTGELFF
TGTGCCAGCAGTTCAGACACCGGGGAGCTGTTTTTT
>TRBV7-9|17|TRBJ1-1|TRBD1|many
CASSSQGTVFWNTEAFF
TGTGCCAGCAGCTCCCAGGGGACAGTTTTTTGGAACACTGAAGCTTTCTTT
>TRBV3-1|14|TRBJ2-1|TRBD1|few
CASSRDREYNEQFF
TGTGCCAGCAGCCGGGACAGGGAGTACAATGAGCAGTTCTTC
>TRBV18|18|TRBJ2-3|TRBD2|.
CASSPYNRIAGPTDTQYF
TGTGCCAGCTCACCATACAACAGGATAGCGGGACCTACAGATACGCAGTATTTT
>TRBV30|16|TRBJ2-7|.|few
CAWSVLGERRGYEQYF
TGTGCCTGGAGTGTACTTGGGGAGCGACGGGGCTACGAGCAGTACTTC
>TRBV5-1|14|TRBJ2-7|.|.
CASSLGTSLYEQYF
TGCGCCAGCAGTTTGGGGACTTCCCTTTACGAGCAGTACTTC
>TRBV12-3/TRBV12-4|18|TRBJ2-2|TRBD2|.
CASSLAPGLAGTTGELFF
TGTGCCAGCAGTTTAGCCCCAGGACTAGCGGGGACCACCGGGGAGCTGTTTTTT
>TRBV19|14|TRBJ2-7|.|.
CASSILATTYEQYF
TGTGCCAGTAGTATCCTAGCGACTACCTACGAGCAGTACTTC
>TRBV7-9|14|TRBJ1-1|.|.
CASSVAGVRTEAFF
TGTGCCAGCAGCGTAGCGGGGGTGCGCACTGAAGCTTTCTTT
>TRBV7-9|14|TRBJ2-1|.|many
CASSARDKYNEQFF
TGTGCCAGCAGCGCCCGGGACAAATACAATGAGCAGTTCTTC
>TRBV2|13|TRBJ1-2|.|.
CASMSGSRYGYTF
TGTGCCAGCATGTCCGGGTCTCGATATGGCTACACCTTC
>TRBV15|17|TRBJ2-3|TRBD1|few
CATSRDLGGSGTDTQYF
TGTGCCACCAGCAGAGATTTAGGGGGCTCGGGCACAGATACGCAGTATTTT
>TRBV27|14|TRBJ1-1|.|.
CASRRIGGDTEAFF
TGTGCCAGCAGGAGAATCGGGGGGGACACTGAAGCTTTCTTT
>TRBV5-1|15|TRBJ2-1|TRBD2|.
CASSETGGGYNEQFF
TGCGCCAGCAGTGAGACGGGGGGTGGCTACAATGAGCAGTTCTTC
>TRBV5-1|13|TRBJ2-5|.|few
CASSFGDQATQYF
TGCGCCAGCAGCTTTGGGGACCAGGCGACCCAGTACTTC
>TRBV20-1|12|TRBJ2-1|.|.
CSANREHNEQFF
TGCAGTGCGAACAGGGAACACAATGAGCAGTTCTTC
>TRBV6-6|15|TRBJ1-3|.|few
CASSHYTSSGNTIYF
TGTGCCAGCAGTCATTACACGAGCTCTGGAAACACCATATATTTT
>TRBV27|14|TRBJ2-1|TRBD2|few
CASSFTGGDNEQFF
TGTGCCAGCAGTTTCACGGGGGGTGACAATGAGCAGTTCTTC
>TRBV6-5|14|TRBJ1-1|TRBD1|few
CASSRVIGQVEAFF
TGTGCCAGCAGTCGAGTTATAGGACAGGTTGAAGCTTTCTTT
>TRBV7-2|15|TRBJ2-1|.|many
CASRKTGFDYNEQFF
TGTGCCAGCAGAAAAACAGGGTTTGACTACAATGAGCAGTTCTTC
>TRBV24-1|14|TRBJ2-5|.|.
CATGGLGGDETQYF
TGTGCCACCGGAGGGCTTGGTGGAGATGAGACCCAGTACTTC
>TRBV7-6|17|TRBJ2-5|TRBD2|once
CASSSTLAGDLEETQYF
TGTGCCAGCAGCTCCACACTAGCGGGAGACCTTGAAGAGACCCAGTACTTC
>TRBV9|13|TRBJ1-1|.|.
CASSPHGEAEAFF
TGTGCCAGCAGCCCCCACGGGGAGGCAGAAGCTTTCTTT
>TRBV4-2|15|TRBJ1-2|.|.
CASSQDERQGYGYTF
TGTGCCAGCAGCCAAGATGAGCGGCAGGGCTATGGCTACACCTTC
>TRBV28|13|TRBJ1-2|.|.
CASSYQAHYGYTF
TGTGCCAGCAGTTACCAGGCTCACTATGGCTACACCTTC
>TRBV24-1|16|TRBJ2-3|TRBD2|.
CATSDSGLANTDTQYF
TGTGCCACCAGTGATTCGGGACTAGCAAACACAGATACGCAGTATTTT
>TRBV24-1|15|TRBJ2-1|.|many
CATSSPSLRAGEQFF
TGTGCCACCAGTTCCCCTAGTTTGAGGGCAGGTGAGCAGTTCTTC
>TRBV20-1|13|TRBJ2-5|TRBD1|.
CSAFDRGQETQYF
TGCAGTGCCTTCGACAGGGGCCAAGAGACCCAGTACTTC
>TRBV12-3/TRBV12-4|13|TRBJ1-2|.|few
CASNPGGGYGYTF
TGTGCCAGCAACCCGGGGGGTGGCTATGGCTACACCTTC
>TRBV12-3/TRBV12-4|13|TRBJ1-1|TRBD1|few
CASSSRTGFEAFF
TGTGCCAGCAGCTCCCGGACAGGGTTTGAAGCTTTCTTT
>TRBV11-2|13|TRBJ2-2|.|.
CASSPVITGELFF
TGTGCCAGCAGCCCAGTCATCACCGGGGAGCTGTTTTTT
>TRBV12-3/TRBV12-4|12|TRBJ1-1|.|.
CASSWDGHEAFF
TGTGCCAGCAGTTGGGACGGACACGAAGCTTTCTTT
>TRBV7-9|14|TRBJ2-7|TRBD2|few
CASKASSGSYEQYF
TGTGCCAGCAAAGCGTCTAGCGGGAGCTACGAGCAGTACTTC
>TRBV19|13|TRBJ1-1|.|.
CASRDSMNTEAFF
TGTGCCAGTAGGGACAGCATGAACACTGAAGCTTTCTTT